The TCR beta chain described here comes from a study of early T cells in non-severe SARS-CoV-2 infection. Looked up from germline, CDR1 is MNHEY and CDR2 is SMNVEV (reference sequence). There are 16 residues in the CDR3. Trimming stripped 4 bases from V and 0 bases from J, with 16 bases between. This clonotype was seen a handful of times. Its matching antigen is unknown. Unique molecular identifiers were attached to individual cDNA molecules. Each CDR3 protein gets one entry after TCRdb re-called the 5' RACE reads with MiXCR. The sample contains roughly 57,000 distinct CDR3 sequences, 9.5% to 15% of which appear only once. Study-wide results and limits: A preference for anti-spike CD8 responses marked VDJdb matching, which missed private and CD4 specificities.

This specimen was whole blood, taken at baseline. The clonotype was recovered from an adult who was a healthcare worker with PCR-confirmed SARS-CoV-2 infection or an uninfected control (not recorded which). This rearrangement joins TRBV27 to TRBJ2-7, with D possibly matching TRBD2 (5 bases). The CDR3 DNA reads TGTGCCAGCAGTTCCGCCGGGGTACGAAGCTCCTACGAGCAGTACTTC. Translating it yields CASSSAGVRSSYEQYF.